Listed here is a single T cell receptor (beta chain). There is no known antigen for this receptor. One junction end does not reproduce the germline sequence, and a read error may be involved. This specimen comes from a study of patients and donors after allogeneic stem cell transplantation (TCRdb year 2020). Inclusive of the bounding cysteine and phenylalanine, the CDR3 is 12 residues long. The retained sequence is limited to the CDR3, 36 bases, with the frame set at the first base. In the germline V gene, CDR1 corresponds to SNHLY and CDR2 to FYNNEI. Library preparation used RT-PCR. The instrument given in TCRdb is NextSeq 550. TCRdb trimmed public reads at Q25 via fastp, called clones via MiXCR and kept in-frame beta chains. Each CDR3 protein appears once, grouped with its most common genes and DNA. The sample has some 880,000 distinct CDR3 sequences on record, roughly 18% of them singletons. The leading ten clones occupy 5% to 7.5% of the sample.

The sample taken for sequencing was blood, either unsorted or a sorted T cell fraction (not recorded which). The chain joins TRBV2 to TRBJ1-1; the D region possibly corresponds to TRBD1 (5 bases align). This sequence originates from a human donor who was either an allogeneic HSCT recipient or a stem cell or donor lymphocyte infusion donor (not recorded which). It is not recorded whose cells these are; they may come from a transplant donor. For the CDR3, the sequence is CTSSARGTEAFF. The bases are TGTACCAGCAGTGCCCGGGGGACTGAAGCTTTCTTT.